This TCR beta chain appears in the sequencing data of a study of shared clonotypes between healthy human individuals. Notes on this clone: What it binds is unknown.

Subsets obtained from CD4+ cells comprised CD45RA+ naive and CD45RA-negative memory cells. As processed by the authors: Sequence data from immunoSEQ were junction-only and lacked quality scores; consequently, filtering differed. Using immunoSEQ multiplex PCR, the repertoire was profiled, and TCRdb retains in-frame clones only, with some absent. V and J calls and clone size are copied from that table; D and trimming were computed from the DNA. There are about 2.3 million clones in the sample; around 90% occur only once, and around 0.38% lies in the top ten. Overall study results and limits: About 5% of naive CD4 clonotypes were shared across a few donors. Sorted-subset samples were not fully sequenced, rarefaction indicated.

Trimming shortened V by 3 bases and J by 5 bases, and 17 bases separated the two germline ends. Germline CDR1 and CDR2: MGHDK and SYGVNS. CDR3 length equals 16 residues. The sample consisted of naive CD4+ T cells from PBMCs. Subset meaning: CD45RA+ positively selected. The chain is built from TRBV25-1 and TRBJ2-1, with D tentatively TRBD2 (6 bases). This sequence originates from a man in his late teens or twenties in good health. Some clones in this sample may be carry-over from other donors' samples. CDR3 nucleotide sequence: TGTGCCAGCAGTGACGGGGGTTGGGTAGGTGACAATGAGCAGTTCTTC. Residues: CASSDGGWVGDNEQFF.